A selection of T cell receptor beta chains follows, all from one sample in a study of T cell responses to AZD1222 COVID-19 vaccine. Data came from immunoSEQ multiplex PCR; TCRdb stores just in-frame clones and leaves some out. The table lists about 100,000 clones, about 88% of them singletons. The specimen was peripheral blood, collected on day 0 of AZD1222 vaccination. Source of these receptors: an adult in good health. CDR3s include the opening cysteine and the closing phenylalanine or tryptophan. Each record gives: CDR3 length, clone size, J gene, V gene, CDR3 protein. A row's size may be missing; if present it is once, few, many or a size class.

14	.	TRBJ1-4	TRBV20-1	CSASTVARDEKLFF
15	.	TRBJ2-6	TRBV6-5	CASSSTGSGANVLTF
14	.	TRBJ2-3	TRBV29-1	CSVTAGIWPDTQYF
18	once	TRBJ2-2	TRBV27	CASSFTSGRALGTGELFF
15	.	TRBJ1-2	TRBV18	CASSPYTQGEDGYTF
13	.	TRBJ2-1	TRBV11-3	CASSFASLNEQFF
11	.	TRBJ2-7	TRBV20-1	CSARWGDEQYF
12	.	TRBJ1-5	TRBV7-9	CAITTDNQPQHF
14	.	TRBJ1-1	TRBV30	CAWSPAGVNTEAFF
15	.	TRBJ2-3	TRBV24-1	CATSDGPTDADTQYF
16	.	TRBJ2-2	TRBV25-1	CASSEWDRPSAGELFF
15	.	TRBJ1-2	TRBV5-1	CASSLDPQSNYGYTF
15	.	TRBJ1-2	TRBV2	CASSSGGIANYGYTF
14	.	TRBJ2-3	TRBV5-1	CASSTGTGRDTQYF
16	.	TRBJ2-7	TRBV5-1	CASSPDPRTSVYEQYF
13	.	TRBJ2-3	TRBV11-1	CASSLTGADTQYF